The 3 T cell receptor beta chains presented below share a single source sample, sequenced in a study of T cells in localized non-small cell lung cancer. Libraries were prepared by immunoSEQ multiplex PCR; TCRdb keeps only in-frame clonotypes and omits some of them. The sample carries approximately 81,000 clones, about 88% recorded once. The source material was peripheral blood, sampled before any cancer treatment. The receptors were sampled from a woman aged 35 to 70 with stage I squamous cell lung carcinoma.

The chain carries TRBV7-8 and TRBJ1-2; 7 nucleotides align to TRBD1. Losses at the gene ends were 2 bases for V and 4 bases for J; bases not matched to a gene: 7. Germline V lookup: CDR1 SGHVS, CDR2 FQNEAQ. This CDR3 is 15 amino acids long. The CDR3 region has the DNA TGTGCCAGCAGCTTAATGACAGGGCAGAGCTATGGCTACACCTTC. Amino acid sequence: CASSLMTGQSYGYTF.

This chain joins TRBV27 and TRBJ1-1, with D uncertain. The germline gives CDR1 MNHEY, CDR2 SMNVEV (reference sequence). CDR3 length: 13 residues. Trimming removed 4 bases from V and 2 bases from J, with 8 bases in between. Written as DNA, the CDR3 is TGTGCCAGCAGTTCTACAGAAAACACTGAAGCTTTCTTT. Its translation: CASSSTENTEAFF.

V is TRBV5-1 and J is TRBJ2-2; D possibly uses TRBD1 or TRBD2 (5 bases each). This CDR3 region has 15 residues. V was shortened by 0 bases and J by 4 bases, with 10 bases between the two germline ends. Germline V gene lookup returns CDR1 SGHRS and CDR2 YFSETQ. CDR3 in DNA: TGCGCCAGCAGCTTGGCAGGGAGCGGCACCGGGGAGCTGTTTTTT. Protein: CASSLAGSGTGELFF.